This T cell receptor beta chain was recorded in a study of early T cells in non-severe SARS-CoV-2 infection. Individual cDNA molecules received unique molecular identifiers. TCRdb used MiXCR to reprocess the 5' RACE reads, holding one entry per CDR3 protein. The profile shows 60,000 to 90,000 distinct CDR3 sequences, around 16% of them singletons. Germline CDR1 and CDR2: SGDLS and YYNGEE. The CDR3 has 16 amino acids. The V and J ends lost 4 bases and 2 bases, in that order; junction bases with no gene match: 10. The gene calls are TRBV9 and TRBJ2-3, with TRBD2 matching over 7 bases. The sequenced material came from whole blood. The receptor's source is an adult who was a healthcare worker with PCR-confirmed SARS-CoV-2 infection or an uninfected control (not recorded which). In DNA form, the CDR3 reads TGTGCCAGCAGCATAGGGACTAACCTTATCACAGATACGCAGTATTTT. It yields the protein CASSIGTNLITDTQYF.